The present entry profiles one T cell receptor (beta chain) with its context. Seattle patients were enrolled while actively infected and followed longitudinally. Per the original methods: Estimation of nucleated cell counts was performed using reference gene primer amplification. Measured with immunoSEQ multiplex PCR; TCRdb has only the in-frame clones, and not every one. The V and J calls and clone size come from that table; D and trimming were worked out from the DNA. The table lists 60,000 to 65,000 clones, approximately 80% of them singletons. This specimen comes from a study of blood T cell repertoires in COVID-19. Study background: The United States, Italy and Spain were the sources of the acute and convalescent COVID-19 samples.

Per the germline V gene, CDR1 is MNHEY and CDR2 is SVGAGI. With 9 bases removed from V and 0 bases from J, the gap between germline ends came to 6 bases. The CDR3 is 13 amino acids. The gene calls are TRBV6-5 and TRBJ1-6; D possibly corresponds to TRBD1 (5 bases). The sample consisted of peripheral blood. The source is a man in his fifties or sixties with COVID-19, enrolled during active disease. CDR3 nucleotide sequence: TGTGCCAGTACAGGCTCCTATAATTCACCCCTCCACTTT. Its translation: CASTGSYNSPLHF.